The clone carrying this TCR beta chain was observed a few times. This sample was included in a study of blood T cells in healthy people across ages. Combining a sample-barcoded 5' primer with a J-beta primer mix, a second PCR ran for roughly 7 to 12 cycles. TCRdb re-called the 5' RACE reads with MiXCR, one entry per CDR3 protein. The sample contains approximately 1,100,000 distinct CDR3 sequences, 35% to 50% of which appear only once. CDR1 and CDR2 (germline): LGHNA, YNFKEQ. Trimming removed 2 bases from V and 4 bases from J, with 15 bases in between. This CDR3 region has 16 residues. The TCR was taken from an older woman in good health. The source material was blood. The rearrangement uses TRBV4-2 and TRBJ2-1; D call uncertain. The CDR3 region has the DNA TGTGCCAGCAGCCAATCTGGGTCTAGGGATTACAATGAGCAGTTCTTC. It specifies CASSQSGSRDYNEQFF.